This TCR beta chain is from a study of T cell repertoires in cytomegalovirus infection. About the study: Matching HLA type and CMV infection were both indicated by public TCR beta signatures. Study-level results: HLA-C-restricted CMV clonotypes gave the most frequent clonotype in two of eight donors.

This clonotype was counted only a few times. Its target is not known. The CDR3 is 15 amino acids. With 6 bases removed from V and 3 bases from J, the gap between germline ends came to 12 bases. MiXCR, applied by TCRdb to the reads, yields one record per CDR3 protein. The sample has fewer than 900,000 distinct CDR3 sequences, just under 30% seen once. The specimen comprised cultured CD8+ T cells from PBMCs, sampled from culture after CMV antigen stimulation. This clonotype was sampled from a human donor in good health (CMV status not recorded). Some clones in this sample may be carry-over from other donors' samples. V is TRBV12-3 or TRBV12-4 and J is TRBJ1-6; D remains unclear. The CDR3 region is CASSLTRGYNSPLHF. The CDR3 nucleotides read TGTGCCAGCAGCTTGACTCGGGGCTATAATTCACCCCTCCACTTT.